Listed here are 21 T cell receptor beta chains from one sample, sequenced in a study of metastatic and nonmetastatic thyroid tumors. TCRdb re-clonotyped the PCR reads through MiXCR. The table lists 25,000 to 35,000 clones, more than 20% of them singletons. Patients were all untreated before their thyroid surgery. The specimen was blood. Receptors originate from a female donor with papillary thyroid cancer or a benign thyroid nodule (not recorded which). Some clones in this sample may be carry-over from other donors' samples.

This clone was recorded many times. J is TRBJ2-2 and V is TRBV11-2; the D call may be TRBD1 or TRBD2 (7 bases each). This CDR3 is built from 16 residues. V lost 0 bases and J lost 6, with 14 bases in between. CDR1 and CDR2 (germline): SGHAT, FQNNGV. DNA of the CDR3: TGTGCCAGCAGCTTAGAAATCCAGGGGGGGTCCGGGGAGCTGTTTTTT. Translation: CASSLEIQGGSGELFF.

The gene calls are TRBV3-1 and TRBJ2-7; 8 bases match TRBD2. The V and J ends lost 5 bases and 4 bases, in that order; junction bases with no gene match: 16. There are 17 residues in the CDR3. CDR1 LGHDT and CDR2 YNNKEL come from the germline V gene (reference sequence). The CDR3 DNA is TGTGCCAGCAGCGACTTGCGTGGGAGCGGGAGAATGTACGAGCAGTACTTC. It codes for CASSDLRGSGRMYEQYF.

This clone was recorded many times. V and J are TRBV12-5 and TRBJ1-1; D is uncertain. This CDR3 comprises 14 residues. Germline CDR1 is LGHNT and CDR2 is FRNRAP. V was pared by 7 bases and J by 0 bases, with 12 bases between. Here the CDR3 DNA reads TGTGCTAGTGCTTACGGGGTCATGAACACTGAAGCTTTCTTT. Encoded protein: CASAYGVMNTEAFF.

The V call is TRBV12-3 or TRBV12-4, the J call TRBJ2-7, with TRBD2 as a possible D gene (10 bases). The CDR3 totals 20 residues. V dropped 3 bases and J dropped 0 bases, with 27 bases sitting between them. The chain's CDR3 is CASSFSGTGNLAGVSYEQYF. Written as DNA, the CDR3 is TGTGCCAGCAGTTTCAGCGGGACAGGGAACCTAGCGGGAGTCTCCTACGAGCAGTACTTC.

The sample holds many counts of this clone. The rearrangement uses TRBV11-2 and TRBJ2-7; 8 nucleotides line up with TRBD2. The ends lost 4 bases at V and 7 bases at J; junction bases unmatched: 15. From germline, CDR1 is SGHAT and CDR2 FQNNGV. The CDR3 has 16 residues. CDR3 region: CASSSPGGLAGGEQYF. The DNA for the CDR3 is TGTGCCAGCAGCTCCCCGGGGGGGCTAGCGGGCGGTGAGCAGTACTTC.

The table lists this clone with many counts. The rearrangement links TRBV5-1 to TRBJ1-1; 8 nucleotides match TRBD1. The CDR3 is made up of 16 amino acids. Germline CDR1 reads SGHRS; CDR2 reads YFSETQ. V shed 1 base, J shed 0 bases, and the junction held 5 bases outside the gene matches. In DNA form, the CDR3 reads TGCGCCAGCAGCTTGATGGGACAGGTAATGAACACTGAAGCTTTCTTT. Translating it yields CASSLMGQVMNTEAFF.

Only a few counts were recorded for this clone. The V call is TRBV6-4, the J call TRBJ1-2; D gene ambiguous. This CDR3 is 14 amino acids long. Trimming took off 4 bases at V and 1 base at J, with 10 bases between the two ends. The germline V gene has CDR1 MRHNA and CDR2 SNTAGT. The CDR3 bases are TGTGCCAGCAGTGTCAGGCCCATTAACTATGGCTACACCTTC. Translated, it gives CASSVRPINYGYTF.

The chain couples TRBV20-1 to TRBJ2-7; possible D gene TRBD2, 5 bases. The V and J ends lost 1 base and 7 bases respectively, with 20 bases between them. The CDR3 runs to 15 residues. From germline, CDR1 is DFQATT and CDR2 SNEGSKA (reference sequence). DNA of the CDR3: TGCAGTGCTAGAGTGATGGGCGGGTATCAGCGAGAGCAGTACTTC. This codes for CSARVMGGYQREQYF.

This clone was picked up many times. The germline gene is not matched at one end of the junction; a read error may be the cause. This chain links TRBV5-1 with TRBJ1-2; 10 bases agree with TRBD1. The CDR3 spans 15 residues. CDR1 is SGHRS and CDR2 is YFSETQ in the germline V gene. The chain's CDR3 is CARRRPRQGAGGYTF. CDR3 nucleotide sequence: TGCGCCCGCAGACGCCCCCGACAGGGGGCGGGCGGCTACACCTTC.

This chain uses TRBV20-1 with TRBJ2-7; a weak D match, TRBD2 (7 bases). Germline CDR1 reads DFQATT; CDR2 reads SNEGSKA (reference sequence). V was pared by 4 bases and J by 2 bases, with 15 bases between. The CDR3 spans 14 residues. The CDR3 nucleotides read TGCAGTGCTAAACACGGGGGGCAGACCTACGAGCAGTACTTC. Encoded protein: CSAKHGGQTYEQYF.

The chain couples TRBV5-1 to TRBJ1-4, with 8 bases aligning to TRBD1. CDR3 length equals 20 residues. CDR1 is SGHRS, CDR2 YFSETQ, per germline. The trim removed 0 bases at V and 0 bases at J, leaving 13 bases unmatched. In nucleotides, the CDR3 is TGCGCCAGCAGCTTGGTCGCGAGGTGGACAGGGCTAACAACTAATGAAAAACTGTTTTTT. Protein product: CASSLVARWTGLTTNEKLFF.

This clone is medium-sized (0.01 to 0.1%). V is TRBV28 and J is TRBJ2-7; 8 bases match TRBD1. V lost 2 bases to trimming and J lost 2 bases; unmatched junction nucleotides: 5. The germline V gene encodes CDR1 MDHEN and CDR2 SYDVKM. This CDR3 is built from 15 residues. CDR3 in DNA: TGTGCCAGCAGTTTAATTCGACAGGGGACCTACGAGCAGTACTTC. It yields the protein CASSLIRQGTYEQYF. Supplemented by reference TRBV28 and TRBJ2-7, the full variable domain reads DVKVTQSSRYLVKRTGEKVFLECVQDMDHENMFWYRQDPGLGLRLIYFSYDVKMKEKGDIPEGYSVSREKKERFSLILESASTNQTSMYLCASSLIRQGTYEQYFGPGTRLTVT.

This clone appeared a few times. The chain combines TRBV27 with TRBJ2-5; 7 bases agree with TRBD2. The germline CDR1 and CDR2 sequences are MNHEY and SMNVEV (reference sequence). V shed 4 bases, J shed 12 bases, and the junction held 23 bases outside the gene matches. CDR3 length: 17 residues. CDR3 amino acids: CASSYSAGGGFKENKYF. The CDR3 coding sequence is TGTGCCAGCAGTTACTCGGCGGGCGGGGGATTTAAAGAGAACAAGTACTTC.

This clone was detected a few times. The chain employs TRBV6-1 and TRBJ1-1; D ambiguous. The CDR3 covers 13 residues. V lost 7 bases and J lost 1, with 10 bases in between. The germline V gene encodes CDR1 MNHNS and CDR2 SASEGT. This CDR3 is CASIRRGNTEAFF. In DNA form, the CDR3 reads TGTGCCAGCATCCGCCGAGGGAACACTGAAGCTTTCTTT.

This clone has ten or more counts. V usage is TRBV11-2 and J usage is TRBJ1-1; maybe TRBD1 (6 bases). The CDR3 extends over 15 amino acids. The V gene lost 4 bases and the J gene lost 0 bases, with 12 bases spanning the gap. Per the germline V gene, CDR1 is SGHAT and CDR2 is FQNNGV. DNA for the CDR3: TGTGCCAGCAGCTCGACTCAGGGGATGAACACTGAAGCTTTCTTT. This encodes CASSSTQGMNTEAFF.

This clone has ten or more counts. V is TRBV6-1 and J is TRBJ2-1; D may be TRBD2 (6 bases). Germline V gene sequence: CDR1 MNHNS, CDR2 SASEGT. V lost 8 bases and J lost 4, with 9 bases in between. The CDR3 runs to 12 residues. As DNA, the CDR3 is TGTGCCAGCCGGGACTCATACAATGAGCAGTTCTTC. This codes for CASRDSYNEQFF.

At least ten counts were recorded for this clone. The V call is TRBV12-3 or TRBV12-4, the J call TRBJ1-2; possibly TRBD1 for D (6 bases). The V end lost 4 bases, the J end lost 4 bases, and 7 bases lay between the germline ends. The CDR3 spans 12 residues. In nucleotides, the CDR3 is TGTGCCAGCAGTTGGGGGCGCTATGGCTACACCTTC. Protein product: CASSWGRYGYTF.

The chain links TRBV18 to TRBJ1-4; D is uncertain. The CDR3 covers 14 residues. V lost 3 bases, J lost 1 base, and 6 bases lay in between. Germline assignment: CDR1 KGHSH and CDR2 LQKENI. As DNA, the CDR3 is TGTGCCAGCTCACCCGGAGTAACTAATGAAAAACTGTTTTTT. Its translation is CASSPGVTNEKLFF.

This chain joins TRBV11-3 and TRBJ1-1; D gene unclear. Trimming took 5 bases from V and 4 from J, leaving 11 bases between them. This CDR3 comprises 13 residues. Germline CDR1 is SGHNT and CDR2 is YENEEA. The CDR3 region has the DNA TGTGCCAGCAGCCTCGACATGAGCACTGAAGCTTTCTTT. This sequence encodes CASSLDMSTEAFF.

The chain recombines TRBV11-3 with TRBJ2-7, with no clear D. This CDR3 has 15 amino acids. With 4 bases removed from V and 1 base from J, the gap between germline ends came to 14 bases. Germline-derived CDR1 and CDR2 are SGHNT and YENEEA. CDR3 in DNA: TGTGCCAGCAGCTCCCTATGGGCAAAATCCTACGAGCAGTACTTC. Translated: CASSSLWAKSYEQYF.

This clone appeared a few times. This chain links TRBV9 with TRBJ2-7, with D maybe TRBD1 (6 bases). The germline gives CDR1 SGDLS, CDR2 YYNGEE. This CDR3 has 14 amino acids. Trimming took 1 base from V and 2 from J, leaving 10 bases between them. CDR3 nucleotide sequence: TGTGCCAGCAGCGTACGACAGGAAACCTACGAGCAGTACTTC. Protein product: CASSVRQETYEQYF.